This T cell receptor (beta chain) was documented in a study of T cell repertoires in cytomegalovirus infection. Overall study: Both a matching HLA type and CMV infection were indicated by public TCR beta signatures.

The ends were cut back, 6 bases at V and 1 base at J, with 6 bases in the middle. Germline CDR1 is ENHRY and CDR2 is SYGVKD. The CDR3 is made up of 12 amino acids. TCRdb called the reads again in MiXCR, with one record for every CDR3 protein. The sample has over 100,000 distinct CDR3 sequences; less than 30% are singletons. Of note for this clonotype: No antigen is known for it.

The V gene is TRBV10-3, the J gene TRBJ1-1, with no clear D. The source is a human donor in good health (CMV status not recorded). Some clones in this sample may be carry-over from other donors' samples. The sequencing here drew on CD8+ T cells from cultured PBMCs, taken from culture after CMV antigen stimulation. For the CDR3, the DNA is TGTGCCATCAGGCGGGGGAACACTGAAGCTTTCTTT. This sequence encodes CAIRRGNTEAFF.